The entry that follows covers one T cell receptor (beta chain) sequence. This entry comes from a study of blood T cell repertoires in COVID-19. Background on the study: T cells, B-cell-depleted T cells, or PBMCs supplied cDNA or gDNA.

The germline gives CDR1 GTSNPN, CDR2 SVGIG (reference sequence). The CDR3 is 12 amino acids. V shed 1 base and J shed 3 bases, with 4 bases lying between them. Clones were sequenced by immunoSEQ multiplex PCR, and TCRdb holds only the in-frame ones, with some missing. The repertoire includes about 35,000 clones, 70% to 90% of them detected once, and over 8% sits in the top ten. Sequencing input: peripheral blood. The J gene is TRBJ1-3, the V gene TRBV30; no clear D. The sequence was collected from a man in his sixties in a cohort sampled during active COVID-19. The CDR3, as DNA: TGTGCCTGGAGTGGAGGTGGAAACACCATATATTTT. Translation: CAWSGGGNTIYF.